This T cell receptor (beta chain) was captured by sequencing in a study of PD-1 blockade in mismatch repair-deficient tumors. The V and J ends lost 4 bases and 5 bases, in that order; junction bases with no gene match: 8. Germline CDR1 MGHRA, CDR2 YSYEKL. This CDR3 contains 16 residues. Method: immunoSEQ multiplex PCR; TCRdb's copy keeps in-frame clones and lacks some. Here the sample spans over 30,000 clones, around 80% being singletons. The V gene is TRBV4-1, the J gene TRBJ2-5, with 12 bases fitting TRBD2. This receptor was obtained from an adult with mismatch repair-deficient cancer. The specimen was PBMCs, collected around 6 weeks after starting pembrolizumab. The CDR3 loop is CASSRLAGDRWETQYF. The CDR3 DNA sequence: TGCGCCAGCAGCCGACTAGCGGGAGATCGTTGGGAGACCCAGTACTTC.